These T cell receptor beta chains were read from a single sample in a study of blood T cell repertoires in COVID-19. Assay used: immunoSEQ multiplex PCR; TCRdb lists only in-frame clones, some missing. In the table there are over 120,000 clones, 84% of which are singletons. Sequencing input: peripheral blood. The receptors come from a human donor in a cohort sampled during active COVID-19. Both conserved end residues are part of each CDR3. D genes are given only for firm matches. For some rows the clone size is stated as once, few or many, or as a class when expanded; others skip it.

v_gene	d_gene	abundance	j_gene	CDR3nt	CDR3aa
TRBV19	-	-	TRBJ2-1	TGTGCCAGTAGATCGGCGGTGGAGCAGTTCTTC	CASRSAVEQFF
TRBV5-4	TRBD1	-	TRBJ1-1	TGTGCCAGCAGGCCAGGACAGGCGCCTAACACTGAAGCTTTCTTT	CASRPGQAPNTEAFF
TRBV25-1	TRBD2	-	TRBJ2-2	TGTGCCAGCAGTTCGCCCGGGGGGGGCCTCGGCGGGGAGCTGTTTTTT	CASSSPGGGLGGELFF
TRBV5-5	TRBD2	once	TRBJ2-5	TGTGCCAGCAGCTTAGGTTCTTCGGCGGGGGGCCAAGAGACCCAGTACTTC	CASSLGSSAGGQETQYF
TRBV11-1	-	-	TRBJ2-1	TGTGCCAGCAGCTTAGGATTAGCGAACGACAATGAGCAGTTCTTC	CASSLGLANDNEQFF
TRBV27	-	-	TRBJ2-3	TGTGCCAGCAGTATCCGCCGCGGAGTCACAGATACGCAGTATTTT	CASSIRRGVTDTQYF
TRBV9	TRBD2	-	TRBJ2-3	TGTGCCAGCAGCGCCAGCGGGAGGCCAGATACGCAGTATTTT	CASSASGRPDTQYF
TRBV6-5	-	-	TRBJ2-5	TGTGCCAGCAGTCCCCGCAGCGTAGGCCAAGAGACCCAGTACTTC	CASSPRSVGQETQYF
TRBV29-1	TRBD2	many	TRBJ2-1	TGCAGCGTTGAGGCGCGGGAGAGAAACTACGACAATGAGCAGTTCTTC	CSVEARERNYDNEQFF
TRBV29-1	TRBD1	-	TRBJ1-2	TGCAGCGTTCCCGGGACAGGGGGTCCGAACTATGGCTACACCTTC	CSVPGTGGPNYGYTF
TRBV5-5	TRBD2	-	TRBJ2-2	TGTGCCAGCAGCACCTTAGCGGGAGGGCGGACCGGGGAGCTGTTTTTT	CASSTLAGGRTGELFF
TRBV7-2	-	-	TRBJ2-2	TGTGCCAGCAGCTTAGATCCCCTGAACACCGGGGAGCTGTTTTTT	CASSLDPLNTGELFF
TRBV27	-	-	TRBJ2-2	TGTGCCAGCAGTTTAGAGGGAACGAACACCGGGGAGCTGTTTTTT	CASSLEGTNTGELFF
TRBV10-3	-	few	TRBJ2-3	TGTGCCATCAGTGGTCTGGACAACCCTAGCACAGATACGCAGTATTTT	CAISGLDNPSTDTQYF
TRBV5-1	-	-	TRBJ2-1	TGCGCCAGCAGCTTGGGTACAGGAAGCTCCTACAATGAGCAGTTCTTC	CASSLGTGSSYNEQFF
TRBV7-2	TRBD2	-	TRBJ2-3	TGTGCCAGCAGCTTATTCGTAGCGGGGGGCTTTCAGGGAGATACGCAGTATTTT	CASSLFVAGGFQGDTQYF
TRBV5-5	TRBD2	-	TRBJ2-7	TGTGCCAGCAGCTCGGGACTAGCGGGGGTGACCTACGAGCAGTACTTC	CASSSGLAGVTYEQYF
TRBV19	-	-	TRBJ1-4	TGTGCCAGTAGTCCCGGTCCAACTAATGAAAAACTGTTTTTT	CASSPGPTNEKLFF
TRBV24-1	-	-	TRBJ2-2	TGTGCCACCAGTGCCCCGACTGGGTTGGAGCTGTTTTTT	CATSAPTGLELFF
TRBV18	TRBD2	-	TRBJ2-1	TGTGCCAGCTCACCACCTAGCGGGGGGGCCTACAATGAGCAGTTCTTC	CASSPPSGGAYNEQFF
TRBV7-9	TRBD1	-	TRBJ1-4	TGTGCCAGCAGTCCCGGACAGGGGGCCAGTGAAAAACTGTTTTTT	CASSPGQGASEKLFF
TRBV11-3	-	-	TRBJ2-7	TGTGCCAGCAGCCGAACACTGAGGGGGATTGAGCAGTACTTC	CASSRTLRGIEQYF
TRBV4-2	TRBD2	-	TRBJ2-2	TGTGCCAGCAGCCCCAATTTGCGGGGGGGGAACACCGGGGAGCTGTTTTTT	CASSPNLRGGNTGELFF
TRBV20-1	TRBD2	-	TRBJ2-1	TGCAGTGCTAGTGGCGGGGGGGCCCATGAGCAGTTCTTC	CSASGGGAHEQFF
TRBV24-1	TRBD1	-	TRBJ1-1	TGTGCCACCAGGAGGGGGCGCGGGACTGAAGCTTTCTTT	CATRRGRGTEAFF
TRBV7-9	-	once	TRBJ2-5	TGTGCCAGCAGCTTAGTGGGCCAAGCGGGAGAGACCCAGTACTTC	CASSLVGQAGETQYF
TRBV2	-	-	TRBJ2-2	TGTGCCAGCAAAACAGGGAGCGGCACCGGGGAGCTGTTTTTT	CASKTGSGTGELFF
TRBV19	-	once	TRBJ1-2	TGTGCCAGTAGTATAGTACGCAGGCAGGTCCTTAACTATGGCTACACCTTC	CASSIVRRQVLNYGYTF
TRBV20-1	-	-	TRBJ1-4	TGCAGTGCTAGGTTAGACAGAAAACTGTTTTTT	CSARLDRKLFF
TRBV29-1	TRBD1	-	TRBJ1-2	TGCAGCGTCCCCGACAGGGTCTATGGCTACACCTTC	CSVPDRVYGYTF
TRBV3-1/TRBV3-2	-	-	TRBJ2-3	TGTGCCAGCAGCCCCTACCGGGGCGGGGAAAACACAGATACGCAGTATTTT	CASSPYRGGENTDTQYF
TRBV11-2	TRBD1	-	TRBJ1-4	TGTGCCAGCAGCTCCCGGGACAGGGGAAGGGAAAAACTGTTTTTT	CASSSRDRGREKLFF
TRBV7-2	-	-	TRBJ1-2	TGTGCCAGCAGCTTAGCCGGGGGTGGCTACACCTTC	CASSLAGGGYTF
TRBV5-6	-	once	TRBJ1-2	TGTGCCAGCAGCCCCACGGGGGCTAACTATGGCTACACCTTC	CASSPTGANYGYTF
TRBV5-1	-	-	TRBJ2-5	TGCGCCAGCAGCTTGGCCGACGGAGGCAAACAAGAGACCCAGTACTTC	CASSLADGGKQETQYF
TRBV9	TRBD2	many	TRBJ2-1	TGTGCCAGCAGCGTGGGACTATCTTCGTACAATGAGCAGTTCTTC	CASSVGLSSYNEQFF
TRBV11-3	-	-	TRBJ2-5	TGTGCCAGCAGCTTAGGGTCGTTACCGGCCCAGTACTTC	CASSLGSLPAQYF
TRBV15	-	-	TRBJ2-1	TGTGCCACCAGCAGAGATAGAGGGACTGACCTTTCGGATGAGCAGTTCTTC	CATSRDRGTDLSDEQFF
TRBV19	-	-	TRBJ1-6	TGTGCCAGTAGTACACCGGGTCCTAATTCACCCCTCCACTTT	CASSTPGPNSPLHF
TRBV7-9	TRBD1	-	TRBJ1-6	TGTGCCAGCAGATTAGGGACAGGTGGGAATTCACCCCTCCACTTT	CASRLGTGGNSPLHF
TRBV19	-	-	TRBJ2-1	TGTGCCAGTAGTATTGGGGGGAGTTACTACAATGAGCAGTTCTTC	CASSIGGSYYNEQFF
TRBV18	-	-	TRBJ2-3	TGTGCCAGCTCACCAGACACGGATACGCAGTATTTT	CASSPDTDTQYF
TRBV28	-	-	TRBJ1-1	TGTGCCAGCAGACGCACAGGGAATCTGTTGGCTTTCTTT	CASRRTGNLLAFF
TRBV2	-	once	TRBJ1-1	TGTGCCAGCAGTGCTTCCCTTACCGGGAACACTGAAGCTTTCTTT	CASSASLTGNTEAFF
TRBV28	-	-	TRBJ2-3	TGTGCCAGCAGCTCGGAGCTTGCTACGCAGTATTTT	CASSSELATQYF